A single TCR beta chain is shown here with its context. Antigen unknown. Positively selected for CCR7, the CD45RO-negative cells used as naive CD8 cells excluded terminally differentiated effector memory CD45RA+ cells. Germline V gene data show CDR1 as MDHEN and CDR2 as SYDVKM. The CDR3 is made up of 15 amino acids. With 6 bases removed from V and 4 bases from J, the gap between germline ends came to 18 bases. TCRdb's copy holds only in-frame clones and misses some; the assay was immunoSEQ multiplex PCR. The sample consists of about 2 million clones, about 94% of them appearing once. This sample stems from a study of shared clonotypes between healthy human individuals. Study outcomes and limitations: Even with large depth, rarefaction showed that sorted-subset sequencing was incomplete.

Sample: naive CD8+ T cells sorted from blood. The sequence came from a man aged 18 to 35 in good health. The rearrangement joins TRBV28 to TRBJ2-5, with D tentatively TRBD2 (6 bases). As DNA, the CDR3 is TGTGCCAGCAGCTATACGGCTCAGGAGGGAGAGACCCAGTACTTC. This translates into CASSYTAQEGETQYF. The full variable domain, in which reference TRBV28 and TRBJ2-5 provide the parts outside the CDR3, is DVKVTQSSRYLVKRTGEKVFLECVQDMDHENMFWYRQDPGLGLRLIYFSYDVKMKEKGDIPEGYSVSREKKERFSLILESASTNQTSMYLCASSYTAQEGETQYFGPGTRLLVL.